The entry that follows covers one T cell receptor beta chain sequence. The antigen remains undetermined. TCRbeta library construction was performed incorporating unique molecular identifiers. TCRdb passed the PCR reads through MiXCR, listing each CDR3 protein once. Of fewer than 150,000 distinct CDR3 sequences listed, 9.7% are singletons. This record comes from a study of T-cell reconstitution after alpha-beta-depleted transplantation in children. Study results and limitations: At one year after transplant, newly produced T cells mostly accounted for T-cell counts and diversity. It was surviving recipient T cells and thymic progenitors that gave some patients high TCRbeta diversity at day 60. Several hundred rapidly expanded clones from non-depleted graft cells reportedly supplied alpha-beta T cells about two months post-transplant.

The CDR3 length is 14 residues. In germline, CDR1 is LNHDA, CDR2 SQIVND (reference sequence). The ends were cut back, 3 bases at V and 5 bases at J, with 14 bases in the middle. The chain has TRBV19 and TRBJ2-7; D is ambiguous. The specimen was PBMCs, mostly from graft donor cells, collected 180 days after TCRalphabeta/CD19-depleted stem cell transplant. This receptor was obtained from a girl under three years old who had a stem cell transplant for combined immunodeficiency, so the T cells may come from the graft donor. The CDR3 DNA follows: TGTGCCAGTAGTATTGCCCACCCACGCCACGAGCAGTACTTC. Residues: CASSIAHPRHEQYF.